These 11 T cell receptor beta chains share one sample of origin, sequenced in a study of T cell responses to AZD1222 COVID-19 vaccine (dated by TCRdb to the early 2020s). Library preparation employed the immunoSEQ multiplex PCR assay. Sourced from immuneACCESS, this table was stored by TCRdb with only in-frame sequences that have V and J called. A share of the clones is absent; for the studies checked, an unresolved V gene accounts for under half, and the remainder has no known explanation. Here the sample has some 36,000 clones; 70% to 90% occur a single time. The ten largest clones take up around 6.6% of the sample. Sample time point, as interpreted from the label and publication: baseline before first vaccination. The specimen was peripheral blood, collected on day 0 of AZD1222 vaccination. These receptors were taken from an adult in good health.

The chain recombines TRBV11-3 with TRBJ2-3; D gene uncertain. CDR3 length equals 13 residues. Trimming removed 4 bases at V and 6 bases at J, with 11 bases between. The germline gives CDR1 SGHNT, CDR2 YENEEA. CDR3 DNA sequence: TGTGCCAGCAGCTCCCGCACCCCGGATACGCAGTATTTT. As protein: CASSSRTPDTQYF. Based on the CDR3 plus reference TRBV11-3 and TRBJ2-3, the full variable domain is EAGVVQSPRYKIIEKKQPVAFWCNPISGHNTLYWYLQNLGQGPELLIRYENEEAVDDSQLPKDRFSAERLKGVDSTLKIQPAELGDSAVYLCASSSRTPDTQYFGPGTRLTVL.

This chain connects TRBV9 to TRBJ2-3; 10 bases align to TRBD1. J gave up 1 base and V 6 bases, and 2 bases lay outside the gene matches. CDR3 size: 14 residues. Germline-derived CDR1 and CDR2 are SGDLS and YYNGEE. CDR3 loop: CASTGQGGTDTQYF. CDR3 in DNA: TGTGCCAGCACCGGACAGGGGGGCACAGATACGCAGTATTTT.

The chain links TRBV9 to TRBJ2-1, with D tentatively TRBD1 (5 bases). The CDR3 length is 15 residues. The germline gives CDR1 SGDLS, CDR2 YYNGEE. V was clipped by 4 bases and J by 2 bases, with 13 bases between them. The CDR3 sequence: CASSPLLGPYNEQFF. For the CDR3, the DNA is TGTGCCAGCAGCCCTCTCCTGGGGCCCTACAATGAGCAGTTCTTC.

The gene calls are TRBV19 and TRBJ2-7, with 7 positions matching TRBD1. After removal of 6 bases from V and 3 bases from J, the junction contained 5 bases not matched to a gene. This CDR3 spans 13 amino acids. The germline V gene encodes CDR1 LNHDA and CDR2 SQIVND (reference sequence). CDR3 in amino acids: CASSPAGGYEQYF. In DNA form, the CDR3 reads TGTGCCAGTAGCCCCGCAGGGGGCTACGAGCAGTACTTC. The full variable domain, rest sourced from reference TRBV19 and TRBJ2-7, is DGGITQSPKYLFRKEGQNVTLSCEQNLNHDAMYWYRQDPGQGLRLIYYSQIVNDFQKGDIAEGYSVSREKKESFPLTVTSAQKNPTAFYLCASSPAGGYEQYFGPGTRLTVT.

V gene TRBV5-1 combines with J gene TRBJ1-1; the D gene is possibly TRBD1 (5 bases). The CDR3 covers 16 residues. V lost 1 base to trimming and J lost 4 bases, with 17 bases between them. Germline V gene lookup returns CDR1 SGHRS and CDR2 YFSETQ. The CDR3 bases are TGCGCCAGCAGCTTGTCCGGCCGGGGGAGGGCCACTGAAGCTTTCTTT. Protein: CASSLSGRGRATEAFF.

The CDR3 spells CASSISRTGEKLFF. CDR3 DNA: TGTGCCAGTAGTATAAGCCGGACAGGGGAAAAACTGTTTTTT. This chain joins TRBV19 and TRBJ1-4; 8 nucleotides match TRBD1. The CDR3 covers 14 residues. V dropped 2 bases and J dropped 8; count of bases not matched to a gene: 4. Germline V gene sequence: CDR1 LNHDA, CDR2 SQIVND (reference sequence).

This chain joins TRBV5-4 and TRBJ2-1; D possibly corresponds to TRBD2 (5 bases). CDR1 is SGHNT and CDR2 is YYREEE in the germline V gene (reference sequence). The CDR3 is 16 residues long. V was cut by 3 bases and J by 0 bases, with 13 bases left in between. DNA for the CDR3: TGTGCCAGCAGCTCCAAGGGCGGAGGCTCCTACAATGAGCAGTTCTTC. The encoded protein is CASSSKGGGSYNEQFF.

The chain uses TRBV4-1 and TRBJ2-7, with D maybe TRBD1 (6 bases). V gave up 8 bases and J gave up 2 bases, with 13 bases separating them. The CDR3 is 13 residues long. Germline CDR1 is MGHRA and CDR2 is YSYEKL. The CDR3 sequence is CASGRDTTYEQYF. The CDR3 coding sequence is TGCGCCAGCGGTCGGGACACCACCTACGAGCAGTACTTC.

This chain joins TRBV7-2 and TRBJ2-3; maybe TRBD1 (5 bases). This CDR3 contains 14 residues. The germline gives CDR1 SGHTA, CDR2 FQGNSA. Trimming shortened V by 1 base and J by 4 bases, and 9 bases separated the two germline ends. The CDR3, as DNA: TGTGCCAGCAGCTTAGGATTGGGGCCAGATACGCAGTATTTT. It specifies CASSLGLGPDTQYF.

V usage is TRBV19 and J usage is TRBJ2-5; TRBD1 matches 10 bases. The CDR3 length is 13 residues. The junction had 7 bases not matched to a gene; V was cut back by 8 bases and J by 7 bases. The germline CDR1 and CDR2 sequences are LNHDA and SQIVND (reference sequence). The CDR3 DNA follows: TGTGCCAGTGGGGACAGGGGAATGCGGACCCAGTACTTC. Translated, it gives CASGDRGMRTQYF. Full variable domain (missing parts from reference TRBV19 and TRBJ2-5): DGGITQSPKYLFRKEGQNVTLSCEQNLNHDAMYWYRQDPGQGLRLIYYSQIVNDFQKGDIAEGYSVSREKKESFPLTVTSAQKNPTAFYLCASGDRGMRTQYFGPGTRLLVL.

This chain joins TRBV11-2 and TRBJ1-3; unclear D gene. Trimming removed 4 bases from V and 0 bases from J, with 13 bases in between. The CDR3 runs to 16 residues. Germline values: CDR1 SGHAT, CDR2 FQNNGV. The CDR3 DNA reads as TGTGCCAGCAGCTCAAATGCGGGGAACTCTGGAAACACCATATATTTT. This encodes CASSSNAGNSGNTIYF.